This T cell receptor beta chain was found in a study of CD8 T cells in ankylosing spondylitis. Study outcomes and limitations: A TCR beta motif of several highly homologous variants seemed to mark ankylosing spondylitis blood.

TCRdb redid the calling of the 5' RACE reads with MiXCR, one entry per CDR3 protein. This repertoire shows about 540,000 distinct CDR3 sequences, 12% found once; its top ten account for nearly 7%. This clonotype was counted at least ten times. As yet, its antigen is unknown. Sequenced input: blood, either unsorted or a sorted T cell fraction (not recorded which). This TCR was sampled from a male donor with ankylosing spondylitis.

CDR3 residues: CASSQEWATGEQYF. CDR3 in DNA: TGTGCCAGCAGCCAAGAATGGGCCACCGGGGAGCAGTACTTC. The chain is built from TRBV4-2 and TRBJ2-7; D remains ambiguous. CDR1 and CDR2 from the germline V gene are LGHNA and YNFKEQ. V shed 0 bases and J shed 7 bases, with 13 bases lying between them. The CDR3 is made up of 14 amino acids.